The 7 T cell receptor beta chains presented below share a single source sample, sequenced in a study of T-cell memory formation after mild COVID-19. MiXCR, applied by TCRdb to the 5' RACE reads, yields one record per CDR3 protein. The repertoire holds 140,000 to 150,000 distinct CDR3 sequences, with approximately 26% as singletons. The specimen was PBMCs or a T cell subset sorted from them (not recorded which). Receptors originate from an adult woman who had mild COVID-19 (a few samples of this study predate the infection). Cell type and time point are not known.

This clonotype was counted a few times. The chain has TRBV7-9 and TRBJ1-5; no reliable D call. The CDR3 length is 15 residues. Germline V lookup: CDR1 SEHNR, CDR2 FQNEAQ (reference sequence). Trimming stripped 0 bases from V and 6 bases from J, with 12 bases between. The CDR3 spells CASSLASGVGQPQHF. In nucleotides, the CDR3 is TGTGCCAGCAGCTTAGCTTCGGGTGTCGGTCAGCCCCAGCATTTT. Variable domain in full (rest from reference TRBV7-9 and TRBJ1-5): DTGVSQNPRHKITKRGQNVTFRCDPISEHNRLYWYRQTLGQGPEFLTYFQNEAQLEKSRLLSDRFSAERPKGSFSTLEIQRTEQGDSAMYLCASSLASGVGQPQHFGDGTRLSIL.

The J gene is TRBJ2-2, the V gene TRBV12-3 or TRBV12-4; 7 bases are a match to TRBD1. This CDR3 is built from 14 residues. J was trimmed by 4 bases and V by 8 bases; bases with no gene match: 7. CDR3 DNA sequence: TGTGCCAGCCAGGGACAGATCAGCACCGGGGAGCTGTTTTTT. Its translation: CASQGQISTGELFF.

V gene TRBV20-1 combines with J gene TRBJ1-5, with D possibly TRBD1 on 5 matching bases. Deletions cut 4 bases from V and 3 bases from J, with 10 bases between. CDR1 and CDR2 (germline): DFQATT, SNEGSKA (reference sequence). This CDR3 is 13 amino acids long. The DNA of the CDR3 is TGCAGTGCTATCGACAGACTCAATCAGCCCCAGCATTTT. This encodes CSAIDRLNQPQHF.

This clonotype counts as medium-sized. An end of the junction does not agree with germline; a read error may underlie this. The chain uses TRBV7-3 and TRBJ2-1; D might be TRBD1 (5 bases). Germline CDR1 reads SGHTA; CDR2 reads FQGTGA. CDR3 size: 15 residues. CDR3 residues: CASSHTGNSYDEQFF. The DNA of the CDR3 is TGTGCCAGCAGCCATACAGGTAACTCCTACGATGAGCAGTTCTTC. Filled out from reference TRBV7-3 and TRBJ2-1, the complete variable domain reads GAGVSQTPSNKVTEKGKYVELRCDPISGHTALYWYRQSLGQGPEFLIYFQGTGAADDSGLPNDRFFAVRPEGSVSTLKIQRTERGDSAVYLCASSHTGNSYDEQFFGPGTRLTVL.

The chain joins TRBV18 to TRBJ2-7, with D tentatively TRBD1 (6 bases). V was cut by 3 bases and J by 4 bases, with 19 bases left in between. The germline gives CDR1 KGHSH, CDR2 LQKENI. This CDR3 has 16 residues. The CDR3 reads CASSPHPRDIGYEQYF. The CDR3 coding sequence is TGTGCCAGCTCACCCCACCCCCGGGACATAGGTTACGAGCAGTACTTC.

This chain links TRBV25-1 with TRBJ1-5, with D possibly being TRBD1 (5 bases). CDR1 is MGHDK and CDR2 is SYGVNS in the germline V gene. The ends were cut back, 3 bases at V and 0 bases at J, with 9 bases in the middle. This CDR3 contains 15 residues. In DNA form, the CDR3 reads TGTGCCAGCAGTGATGGGGGTTTTAGCAATCAGCCCCAGCATTTT. Its translation: CASSDGGFSNQPQHF.

The chain has TRBV7-9 and TRBJ1-1; 9 bases fit TRBD1. Germline-derived CDR1 and CDR2 are SEHNR and FQNEAQ (reference sequence). The CDR3 is made up of 14 amino acids. Germline trimming cut 3 bases from V and 4 bases from J; bases unmatched to any gene: 3. The CDR3 region has the DNA TGTGCCAGCAGCTTTGACAGGGGGGGCACTGAAGCTTTCTTT. It translates to CASSFDRGGTEAFF.